This is a list of T cell receptor beta chains from one sample in a study of human T cells and chemical hapten exposure. TCRdb recomputed calls from the RACE reads with MiXCR, one row per CDR3 protein. The repertoire holds 75,000 to 95,000 distinct CDR3 sequences, approximately 12% seen once, with about 3.5% in the top ten. Sequencing used whole blood, obtained in connection with sensitization to the hapten diphenylcyclopropenone (DPC). These receptors originate from a woman aged 60-75 years with alopecia areata. Some clones in this sample may be carry-over from other donors' samples. The CDR3 runs from the conserved cysteine through the conserved F or W. Each record gives: J gene, V gene, clone size, D gene, CDR3 protein, CDR3 DNA. A D gene is named only where the DNA matches it firmly. Some rows have no size entry. The others give once, few or many, or a class for an expanded clone.

>TRBJ1-2|TRBV3-1|NA|NA
CASSRYNRENYGYTF
TGTGCCAGCAGCCGGTATAACAGGGAGAACTATGGCTACACCTTC
>TRBJ2-7|TRBV5-6|many|NA
CASSLGYRSYEQYF
TGTGCCAGCAGCTTGGGGTACAGATCCTACGAGCAGTACTTC
>TRBJ1-2|TRBV20-1|many|NA
CSATPAGTYGYTF
TGCAGTGCCACACCGGCGGGCACTTACGGCTACACCTTC
>TRBJ2-7|TRBV30|many|NA
CAWSSPYEQYF
TGTGCCTGGAGTAGTCCCTACGAGCAGTACTTC
>TRBJ2-3|TRBV5-1|many|TRBD1
CASSQDRAGTDTQYF
TGCGCCAGCAGCCAGGACAGGGCCGGCACAGATACGCAGTATTTT
>TRBJ1-4|TRBV7-6|many|NA
CASSLSGLPAAEEKLFF
TGTGCCAGCAGCTTATCGGGCCTCCCTGCCGCAGAAGAAAAACTGTTTTTT
>TRBJ1-5|TRBV5-1|few|NA
CASSAGLNQPQHF
TGCGCCAGCAGCGCGGGGCTCAATCAGCCCCAGCATTTT
>TRBJ2-5|TRBV21-1|many|NA
CASSFSWTDQETQYF
TGTGCCAGCAGCTTCTCCTGGACAGACCAAGAGACCCAGTACTTC
>TRBJ2-3|TRBV4-1|few|NA
CASSQGLLSTDTQYF
TGCGCCAGCAGCCAAGGACTCTTATCCACAGATACGCAGTATTTT
>TRBJ2-5|TRBV18|many|NA
CASSPRSSPGETQYF
TGTGCCAGCTCACCTCGGTCTAGCCCCGGAGAGACCCAGTACTTC
>TRBJ2-3|TRBV9|few|NA
CASSVAGRSSTDTQYF
TGTGCCAGCAGCGTAGCTGGGAGGAGTTCCACAGATACGCAGTATTTT
>TRBJ1-5|TRBV9|many|NA
CASSVGSVRQPQHF
TGTGCCAGCAGCGTAGGGTCAGTTCGGCAGCCCCAGCATTTT
>TRBJ2-3|TRBV19|few|TRBD2
CASSSSGVTDTQYF
TGTGCCAGTAGTAGTAGCGGGGTGACAGATACGCAGTATTTT
>TRBJ2-7|TRBV7-9|few|TRBD1
CASSPNQGAYEQYF
TGTGCCAGCAGCCCGAACCAGGGGGCTTACGAGCAGTACTTC
>TRBJ1-5|TRBV10-3|NA|TRBD1
CATRQGDQPQHF
TGTGCCACCCGACAGGGGGATCAGCCCCAGCATTTT
>TRBJ1-6|TRBV2|few|TRBD1
CASRGTDAYNSPLHF
TGTGCCAGCAGGGGGACAGACGCCTATAATTCACCCCTCCACTTT
>TRBJ2-5|TRBV18|many|NA
CASSPVGIQETQYF
TGTGCCAGCTCACCAGTAGGAATTCAAGAGACCCAGTACTTC
>TRBJ2-7|TRBV5-1|many|NA
CASSLEPVGTYEQYF
TGCGCCAGCAGCTTGGAGCCCGTCGGAACCTACGAGCAGTACTTC
>TRBJ2-7|TRBV3-1|NA|NA
CASSQERGPQYF
TGTGCCAGCAGCCAAGAACGAGGGCCGCAGTACTTC
>TRBJ2-7|TRBV6-6|many|TRBD1
CASSYSWDRPFEQYF
TGTGCCAGCAGTTACTCCTGGGACAGGCCCTTCGAGCAGTACTTC
>TRBJ2-5|TRBV7-2|NA|NA
CASSLVQYQETQYF
TGTGCCAGCAGCTTAGTACAGTACCAAGAGACCCAGTACTTC
>TRBJ2-7|TRBV19|many|TRBD1
CASSPPSWTGAYEQYF
TGTGCCAGTAGTCCCCCCTCGTGGACAGGGGCCTACGAGCAGTACTTC
>TRBJ1-1|TRBV27|many|TRBD1
CASSPLPTGSEAFF
TGTGCCAGCAGCCCCCTACCGACAGGGAGTGAAGCTTTCTTT
>TRBJ1-5|TRBV29-1|few|TRBD1
CSVVTGASNQPQHF
TGCAGCGTTGTGACAGGGGCGAGCAATCAGCCCCAGCATTTT
>TRBJ2-3|TRBV29-1|many|NA
CSVVVAASTDTQYF
TGCAGCGTTGTAGTGGCAGCTAGCACAGATACGCAGTATTTT
>TRBJ1-2|TRBV27|NA|TRBD1
CASSPWTGVDYGYTF
TGTGCCAGCAGTCCGTGGACAGGGGTCGACTATGGCTACACCTTC
>TRBJ2-7|TRBV7-6|NA|NA
CASSLGAALGPLDSEQYF
TGTGCCAGCAGCTTAGGGGCTGCCTTGGGTCCTTTGGACTCCGAGCAGTACTTC
>TRBJ2-3|TRBV27|NA|TRBD2
CASSLPAGGRSTDTQYF
TGTGCCAGCAGTTTGCCCGCGGGGGGGCGAAGCACAGATACGCAGTATTTT
>TRBJ1-1|TRBV10-2|few|TRBD1
CASSETGQGETEAFF
TGCGCCAGCAGTGAGACTGGACAGGGAGAAACTGAAGCTTTCTTT
>TRBJ1-1|TRBV29-1|many|NA
CSVVRGMRTEAFF
TGCAGCGTTGTCAGGGGAATGAGGACTGAAGCTTTCTTT
>TRBJ1-2|TRBV10-3|many|NA
CAIRAAGSLVYGYTF
TGTGCCATCAGGGCAGCGGGGAGCCTTGTCTATGGCTACACCTTC
>TRBJ1-5|TRBV7-8|many|NA
CASSLSQDQPQHF
TGTGCCAGCAGCTTAAGTCAAGATCAGCCCCAGCATTTT
>TRBJ1-2|TRBV6-5|NA|NA
CASSLRVPDYGYTF
TGTGCCAGCAGTTTACGGGTCCCTGACTATGGCTACACCTTC
>TRBJ2-3|TRBV5-4|NA|NA
CASSLEPGADTQYF
TGTGCCAGCAGCTTGGAGCCCGGCGCAGATACGCAGTATTTT
>TRBJ2-2|TRBV10-3|NA|NA
CAISVRATNTGELFF
TGTGCCATCAGTGTCAGGGCAACGAACACCGGGGAGCTGTTTTTT
>TRBJ2-3|TRBV27|many|NA
CASSLFPRTRNADTQYF
TGTGCCAGCAGTTTATTCCCCCGGACACGGAACGCAGATACGCAGTATTTT
>TRBJ2-5|TRBV5-1|NA|NA
CASSSGGLQETQYF
TGCGCCAGCAGCTCCGGGGGTCTCCAAGAGACCCAGTACTTC
>TRBJ2-5|TRBV29-1|few|NA
CSAAAGSGETQYF
TGCAGCGCCGCCGCTGGGTCCGGAGAGACCCAGTACTTC
>TRBJ2-3|TRBV28|NA|TRBD2
CASSQRGGTDTQYF
TGTGCCAGCAGTCAGCGGGGGGGCACAGATACGCAGTATTTT
>TRBJ2-4|TRBV7-6|few|TRBD2
CASSLEASGGAPSKNIQYF
TGTGCCAGCAGCTTAGAGGCTAGCGGGGGGGCCCCGTCCAAAAACATTCAGTACTTC
>TRBJ2-1|TRBV28|NA|NA
CASSYPGLYNEQFF
TGTGCCAGCAGTTACCCAGGGTTATACAATGAGCAGTTCTTC
>TRBJ1-5|TRBV4-2|NA|NA
CASSPNPGKDSNQPQHF
TGTGCCAGCAGCCCGAACCCGGGGAAGGATAGCAATCAGCCCCAGCATTTT
>TRBJ2-7|TRBV7-9|few|NA
CASSLVPGSYEQYF
TGTGCCAGCAGCTTGGTGCCGGGAAGCTACGAGCAGTACTTC
>TRBJ1-1|TRBV10-3|many|TRBD1
CAIRGQGVEAFF
TGTGCCATCAGAGGACAGGGGGTTGAAGCTTTCTTT
>TRBJ1-4|TRBV30|NA|NA
CAWKANYNEKLFF
TGTGCCTGGAAGGCAAATTATAATGAAAAACTGTTTTTT
>TRBJ1-2|TRBV5-1|many|TRBD1
CASSLAGTGPLLYGYTF
TGCGCCAGCAGCTTGGCCGGGACAGGGCCGCTGCTCTATGGCTACACCTTC
>TRBJ1-2|TRBV20-1|few|NA
CSARDLTGGYTF
TGCAGTGCTAGAGATTTGACAGGAGGCTACACCTTC
>TRBJ2-7|TRBV19|NA|NA
CASSLGLGLPSYEQYF
TGTGCCAGTAGCCTTGGACTCGGTTTACCCTCCTACGAGCAGTACTTC
>TRBJ2-1|TRBV14|many|NA
CASSQITGLGFVNEQFF
TGTGCCAGCAGCCAAATTACGGGGTTAGGTTTCGTCAATGAGCAGTTCTTC
>TRBJ2-7|TRBV6-6|many|TRBD2
CASSLGGGNTYEQYF
TGTGCCAGCAGTTTAGGCGGGGGGAATACCTACGAGCAGTACTTC
>TRBJ1-2|TRBV7-2|many|NA
CASSSQSAGAGGYTF
TGTGCCAGCAGCTCCCAAAGTGCAGGGGCTGGTGGCTACACCTTC